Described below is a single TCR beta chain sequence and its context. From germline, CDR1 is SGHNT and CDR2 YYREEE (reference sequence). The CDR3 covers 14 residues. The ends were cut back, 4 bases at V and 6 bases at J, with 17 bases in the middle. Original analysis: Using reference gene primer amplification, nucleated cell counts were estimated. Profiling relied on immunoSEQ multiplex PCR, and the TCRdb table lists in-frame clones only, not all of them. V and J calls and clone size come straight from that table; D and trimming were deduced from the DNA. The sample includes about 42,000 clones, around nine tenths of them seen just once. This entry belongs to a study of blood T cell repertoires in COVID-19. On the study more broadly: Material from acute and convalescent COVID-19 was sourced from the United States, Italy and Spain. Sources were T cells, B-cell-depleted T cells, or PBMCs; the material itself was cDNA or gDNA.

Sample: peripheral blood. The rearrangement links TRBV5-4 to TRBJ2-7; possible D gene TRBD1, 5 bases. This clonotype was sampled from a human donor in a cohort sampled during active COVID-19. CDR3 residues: CASSLKTVMGEQYF. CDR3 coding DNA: TGTGCCAGCAGCCTGAAGACAGTAATGGGCGAGCAGTACTTC.